This T cell receptor (beta chain) was recovered during a study of Graves' ophthalmopathy and Graves' hyperthyroidism. Study-wide findings and caveats: At around 65% sensitivity and over 72% specificity, the model predicted progression of the ophthalmopathy. Blood repertoires reportedly contained most expanded thyroid clonotypes above 0.001 frequency.

This CDR3 spans 17 amino acids. V shed 3 bases and J shed 1 base, with 16 bases lying between them. Germline CDR1 is LNHDA and CDR2 is SQIVND (reference sequence). Concerning this clonotype itself: Its target is unknown.

Amplified material comprised TCR beta CDR3 regions derived from RNA transcripts. Second-round multiplex PCR came after first-round RT-PCR with HTBI primers. TCRdb re-analysed the multiplex PCR reads in MiXCR, keeping a single row per CDR3 protein. This sample has about 1.2 million distinct CDR3 sequences; 35% to 45% occur once, and the top ten carry around 10%. The chain is built from TRBV19 and TRBJ1-5; no definite D call. This receptor was obtained from an adult man with Graves' hyperthyroidism. Sequencing used peripheral blood or thyroid tissue (not recorded which). CDR3 in amino acids: CASSIREGLGSNQPQHF. The CDR3 DNA follows: TGTGCCAGTAGTATCCGGGAAGGGTTGGGAAGCAATCAGCCCCAGCATTTT.